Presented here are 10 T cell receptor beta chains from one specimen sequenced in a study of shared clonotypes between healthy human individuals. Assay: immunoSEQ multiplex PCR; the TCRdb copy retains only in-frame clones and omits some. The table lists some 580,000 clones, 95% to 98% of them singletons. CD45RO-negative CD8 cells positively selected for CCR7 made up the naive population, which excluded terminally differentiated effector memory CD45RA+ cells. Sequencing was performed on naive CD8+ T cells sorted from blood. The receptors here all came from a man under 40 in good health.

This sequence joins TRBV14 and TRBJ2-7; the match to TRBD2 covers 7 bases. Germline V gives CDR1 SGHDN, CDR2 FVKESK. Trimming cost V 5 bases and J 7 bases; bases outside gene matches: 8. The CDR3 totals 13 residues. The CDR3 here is CASSNSGTWEQYF. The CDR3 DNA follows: TGTGCCAGCAGCAACAGCGGGACGTGGGAGCAGTACTTC.

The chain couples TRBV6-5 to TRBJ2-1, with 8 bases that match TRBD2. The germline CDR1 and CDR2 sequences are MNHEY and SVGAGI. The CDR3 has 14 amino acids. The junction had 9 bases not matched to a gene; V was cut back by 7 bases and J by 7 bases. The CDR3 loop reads CASTVAGPTNEQFF. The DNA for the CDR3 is TGTGCCAGCACTGTAGCGGGGCCTACAAATGAGCAGTTCTTC.

In DNA form, the CDR3 reads TGTGCCAGCAGCTTAGTGATAGCGGGAATTGGAGAGACCCAGTACTTC. Its protein product is CASSLVIAGIGETQYF. The chain is built from TRBV7-2 and TRBJ2-5; 8 nucleotides agree with TRBD2. The junction had 8 bases not matched to a gene; V was cut back by 1 base and J by 4 bases. CDR1 and CDR2 from the germline V gene are SGHTA and FQGNSA. The CDR3 loop spans 16 amino acids.

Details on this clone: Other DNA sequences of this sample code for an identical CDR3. CDR3: CASSLRASYEQYF. In DNA form, the CDR3 reads TGTGCCAGCAGTTTAAGGGCGTCATACGAGCAGTACTTC. The rearrangement uses TRBV27 and TRBJ2-7; no reliable D call. The germline V and J ends were trimmed by 2 bases and 4 bases, with 9 bases remaining between them. Germline V gene lookup returns CDR1 MNHEY and CDR2 SMNVEV (reference sequence). This CDR3 comprises 13 residues.

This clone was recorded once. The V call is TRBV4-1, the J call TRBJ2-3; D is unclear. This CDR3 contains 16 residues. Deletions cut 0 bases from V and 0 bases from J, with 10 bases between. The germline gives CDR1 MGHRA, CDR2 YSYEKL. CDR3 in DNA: TGCGCCAGCAGCCAAGATCCTGTCCCTAGCACAGATACGCAGTATTTT. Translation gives CASSQDPVPSTDTQYF.

In DNA form, the CDR3 reads TGTGCCAGCAGCGCTCTAGCGGGAGGGCGGTCGGGCCCAGATACGCAGTATTTT. This sequence encodes CASSALAGGRSGPDTQYF. The V call is TRBV7-9, the J call TRBJ2-3; 12 bases are a match to TRBD2. The J segment lost 4 bases and the V segment lost 5 bases, leaving 13 bases of the junction unmatched. This CDR3 has 18 amino acids. Germline V lookup: CDR1 SEHNR, CDR2 FQNEAQ (reference sequence). The whole variable domain, remainder taken from reference TRBV7-9 and TRBJ2-3, is DTGVSQNPRHKITKRGQNVTFRCDPISEHNRLYWYRQTLGQGPEFLTYFQNEAQLEKSRLLSDRFSAERPKGSFSTLEIQRTEQGDSAMYLCASSALAGGRSGPDTQYFGPGTRLTVL.

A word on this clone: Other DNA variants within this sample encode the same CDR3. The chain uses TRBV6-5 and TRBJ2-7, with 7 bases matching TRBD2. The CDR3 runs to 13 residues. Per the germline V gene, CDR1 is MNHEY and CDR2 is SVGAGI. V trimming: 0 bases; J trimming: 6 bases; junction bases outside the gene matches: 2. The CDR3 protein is CASSYSGGGEQYF. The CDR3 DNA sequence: TGTGCCAGCAGTTACTCGGGGGGGGGCGAGCAGTACTTC.

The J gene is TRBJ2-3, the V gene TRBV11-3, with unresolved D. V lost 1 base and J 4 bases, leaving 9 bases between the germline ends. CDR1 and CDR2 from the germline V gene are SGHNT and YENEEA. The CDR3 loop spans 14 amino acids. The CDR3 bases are TGTGCCAGCAGCTTAGGGGGTTGTTCAGATACGCAGTATTTT. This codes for CASSLGGCSDTQYF.

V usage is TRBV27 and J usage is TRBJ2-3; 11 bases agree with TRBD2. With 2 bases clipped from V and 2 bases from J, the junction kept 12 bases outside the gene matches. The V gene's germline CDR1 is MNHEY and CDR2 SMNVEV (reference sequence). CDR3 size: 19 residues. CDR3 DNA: TGTGCCAGCAGTTTAAGGATCTTAGGACTAGCGGGCTCCACAGATACGCAGTATTTT. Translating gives CASSLRILGLAGSTDTQYF.

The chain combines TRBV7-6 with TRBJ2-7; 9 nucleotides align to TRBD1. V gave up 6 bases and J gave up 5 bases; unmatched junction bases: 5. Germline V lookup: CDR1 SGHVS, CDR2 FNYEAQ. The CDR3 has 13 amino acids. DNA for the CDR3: TGTGCCAGCAGTGGGACAGGGACTAACGAGCAGTACTTC. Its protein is CASSGTGTNEQYF.